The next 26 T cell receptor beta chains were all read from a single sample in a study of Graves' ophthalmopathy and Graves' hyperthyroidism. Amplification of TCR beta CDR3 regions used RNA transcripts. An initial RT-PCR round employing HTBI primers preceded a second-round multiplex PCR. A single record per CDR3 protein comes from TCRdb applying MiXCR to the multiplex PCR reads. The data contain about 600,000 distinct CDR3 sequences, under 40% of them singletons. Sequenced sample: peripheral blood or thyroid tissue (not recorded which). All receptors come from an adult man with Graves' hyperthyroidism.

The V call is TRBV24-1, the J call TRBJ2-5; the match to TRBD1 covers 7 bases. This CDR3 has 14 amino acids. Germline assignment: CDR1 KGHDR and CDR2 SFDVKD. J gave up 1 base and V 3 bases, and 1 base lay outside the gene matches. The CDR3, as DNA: TGTGCCACCAGTGATGACAGGGTCCAAGAGACCCAGTACTTC. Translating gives CATSDDRVQETQYF.

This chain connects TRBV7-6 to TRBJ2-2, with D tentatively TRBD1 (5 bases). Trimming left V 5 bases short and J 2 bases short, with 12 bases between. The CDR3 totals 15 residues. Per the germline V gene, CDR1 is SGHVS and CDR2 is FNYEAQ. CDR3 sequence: CASSGLGLNTGELFF. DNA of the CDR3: TGTGCCAGCAGCGGGTTGGGGCTAAACACCGGGGAGCTGTTTTTT. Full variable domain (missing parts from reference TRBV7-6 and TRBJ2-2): GAGVSQSPRYKVTKRGQDVALRCDPISGHVSLYWYRQALGQGPEFLTYFNYEAQQDKSGLPNDRFSAERPEGSISTLTIQRTEQRDSAMYRCASSGLGLNTGELFFGEGSRLTVL.

The CDR3 loop is CASSNRDRSYGYTF. The CDR3 bases are TGTGCCAGCAGTAATCGGGACAGATCCTATGGCTACACCTTC. The rearrangement links TRBV9 to TRBJ1-2; 7 bases agree with TRBD1. The CDR3 loop spans 14 amino acids. CDR1 is SGDLS, CDR2 YYNGEE, per germline. Germline trimming cut 5 bases from V and 4 bases from J; bases unmatched to any gene: 8.

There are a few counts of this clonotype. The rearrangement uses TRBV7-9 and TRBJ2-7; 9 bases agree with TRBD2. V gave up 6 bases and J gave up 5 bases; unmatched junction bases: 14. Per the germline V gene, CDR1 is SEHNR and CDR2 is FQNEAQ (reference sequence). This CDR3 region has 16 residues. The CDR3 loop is CASSLPQREAYHEQYF. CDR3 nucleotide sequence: TGTGCCAGCAGTTTACCTCAGCGGGAGGCCTACCACGAGCAGTACTTC.

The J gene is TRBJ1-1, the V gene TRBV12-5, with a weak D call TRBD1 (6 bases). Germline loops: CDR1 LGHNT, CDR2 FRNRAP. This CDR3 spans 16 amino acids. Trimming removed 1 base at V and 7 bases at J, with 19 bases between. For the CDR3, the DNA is TGTGCTAGTGGTTTGGGACCTCTGGGGGCGAGGGGTGAAGCTTTCTTT. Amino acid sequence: CASGLGPLGARGEAFF. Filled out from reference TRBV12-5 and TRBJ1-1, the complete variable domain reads DARVTQTPRHKVTEMGQEVTMRCQPILGHNTVFWYRQTMMQGLELLAYFRNRAPLDDSGMPKDRFSAEMPDATLATLKIQPSEPRDSAVYFCASGLGPLGARGEAFFGQGTRLTVV.

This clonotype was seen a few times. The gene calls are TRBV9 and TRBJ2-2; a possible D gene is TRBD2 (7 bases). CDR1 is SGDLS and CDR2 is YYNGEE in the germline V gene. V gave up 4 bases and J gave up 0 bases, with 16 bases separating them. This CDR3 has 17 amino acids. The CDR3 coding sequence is TGTGCCAGCAGCCAAGAAGGGGGGGCCACGAACACCGGGGAGCTGTTTTTT. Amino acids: CASSQEGGATNTGELFF.

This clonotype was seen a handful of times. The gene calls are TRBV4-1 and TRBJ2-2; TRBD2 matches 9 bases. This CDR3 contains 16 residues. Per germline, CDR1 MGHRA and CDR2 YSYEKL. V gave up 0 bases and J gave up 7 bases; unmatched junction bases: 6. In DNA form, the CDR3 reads TGCGCCAGCAGCCAAGATGAGTCTAGCGGGAACGGGGAGCTGTTTTTT. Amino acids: CASSQDESSGNGELFF.

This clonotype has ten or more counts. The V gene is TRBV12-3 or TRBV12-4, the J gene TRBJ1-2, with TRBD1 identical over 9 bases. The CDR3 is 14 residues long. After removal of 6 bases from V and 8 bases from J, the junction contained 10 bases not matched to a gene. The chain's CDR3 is CASSRIRDREGYTF. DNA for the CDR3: TGTGCCAGCAGCCGGATCCGGGACAGGGAAGGCTACACCTTC.

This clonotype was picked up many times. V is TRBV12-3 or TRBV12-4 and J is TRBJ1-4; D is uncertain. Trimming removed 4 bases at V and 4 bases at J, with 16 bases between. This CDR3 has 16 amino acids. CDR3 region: CASSSYGLHDNEKLFF. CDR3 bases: TGTGCCAGCAGTTCCTACGGGTTACACGATAATGAAAAACTGTTTTTT.

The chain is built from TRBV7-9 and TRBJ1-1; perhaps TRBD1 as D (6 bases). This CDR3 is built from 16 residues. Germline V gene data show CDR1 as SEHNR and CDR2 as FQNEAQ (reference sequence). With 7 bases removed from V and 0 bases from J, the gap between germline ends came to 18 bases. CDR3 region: CASNPRTATLNTEAFF. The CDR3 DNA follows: TGTGCCAGCAACCCCCGGACAGCTACTTTGAACACTGAAGCTTTCTTT.

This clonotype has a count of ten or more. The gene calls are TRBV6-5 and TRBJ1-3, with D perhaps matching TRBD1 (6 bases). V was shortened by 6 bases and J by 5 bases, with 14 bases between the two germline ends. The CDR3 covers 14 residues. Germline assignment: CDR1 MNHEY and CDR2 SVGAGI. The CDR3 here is CASRKTGSRNTIYF. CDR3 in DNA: TGTGCCAGCAGGAAAACAGGGAGCCGAAACACCATATATTTT.

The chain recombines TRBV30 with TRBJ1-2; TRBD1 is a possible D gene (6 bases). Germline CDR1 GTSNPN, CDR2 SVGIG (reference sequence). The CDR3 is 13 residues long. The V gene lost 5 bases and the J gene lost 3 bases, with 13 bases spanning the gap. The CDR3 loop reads CAWAQGVDYGYTF. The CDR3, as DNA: TGTGCCTGGGCACAGGGCGTAGACTATGGCTACACCTTC.

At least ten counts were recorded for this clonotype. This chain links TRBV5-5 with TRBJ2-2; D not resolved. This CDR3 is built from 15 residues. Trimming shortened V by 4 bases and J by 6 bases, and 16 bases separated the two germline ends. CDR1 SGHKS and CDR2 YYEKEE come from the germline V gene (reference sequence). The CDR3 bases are TGTGCCAGCAGCCGGAATCAAGGATCGGCCGGGGAGCTGTTTTTT. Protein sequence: CASSRNQGSAGELFF.

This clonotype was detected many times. The CDR3 DNA follows: TGTGCCATCAGTGAGAAGGCCTCCCGAGGATCCTACGAGCAGTACTTC. The encoded protein is CAISEKASRGSYEQYF. V and J are TRBV10-3 and TRBJ2-7; D gene ambiguous. The CDR3 sequence is 16 residues long. V was shortened by 2 bases and J by 1 base, with 15 bases between the two germline ends. Looked up from germline, CDR1 is ENHRY and CDR2 is SYGVKD.

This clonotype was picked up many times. CDR3 nucleotide sequence: TGTGCCAGCAGTGGTGCAGGGTTTAATTCACCCCTCCACTTT. It translates to CASSGAGFNSPLHF. V and J are TRBV27 and TRBJ1-6; perhaps TRBD1 as D (5 bases). Germline CDR1 MNHEY, CDR2 SMNVEV (reference sequence). Between the trimmed V and J ends, which lost 5 bases and 6 bases, there was a span of 11 bases. The CDR3 length is 14 residues.

The CDR3 nucleotides are TGTGCCAGCAGCCACCCCCCTGGCGGGGGGCACTACGAGCAGTACTTC. It translates to CASSHPPGGGHYEQYF. The rearrangement links TRBV6-5 to TRBJ2-7, with 8 bases that match TRBD2. The germline CDR1 and CDR2 sequences are MNHEY and SVGAGI. The CDR3 covers 16 residues. Trimming cost V 6 bases and J 3 bases; bases outside gene matches: 13.

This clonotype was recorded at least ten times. The CDR3 region is CSVEDRPAEQYF. DNA of the CDR3: TGCAGCGTTGAGGACAGGCCCGCCGAGCAGTACTTC. The chain employs TRBV29-1 and TRBJ2-7, with 7 bases lining up with TRBD1. V was clipped by 3 bases and J by 6 bases; unmatched bases: 5. Looked up from germline, CDR1 is SQVTM and CDR2 is ANQGSEA. This CDR3 has 12 amino acids.

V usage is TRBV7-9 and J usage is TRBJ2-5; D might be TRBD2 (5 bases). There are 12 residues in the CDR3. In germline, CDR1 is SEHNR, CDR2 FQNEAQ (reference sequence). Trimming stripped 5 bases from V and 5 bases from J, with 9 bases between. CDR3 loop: CASSGSWETQYF. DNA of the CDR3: TGTGCCAGCAGCGGGAGTTGGGAGACCCAGTACTTC.

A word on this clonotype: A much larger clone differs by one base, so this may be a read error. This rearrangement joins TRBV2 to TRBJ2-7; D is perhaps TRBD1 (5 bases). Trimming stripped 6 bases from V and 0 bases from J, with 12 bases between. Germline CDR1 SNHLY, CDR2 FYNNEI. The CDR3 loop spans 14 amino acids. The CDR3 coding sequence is TGTGCCAGCAGGGAATACAGGTTCTCCTACGAGCAGTACTTC. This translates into CASREYRFSYEQYF. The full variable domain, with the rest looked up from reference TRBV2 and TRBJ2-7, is EPEVTQTPSHQVTQMGQEVILRCVPISNHLYFYWYRQILGQKVEFLVSFYNNEISEKSEIFDDQFSVERPDGSNFTLKIRSTKLEDSAMYFCASREYRFSYEQYFGPGTRLTVT.

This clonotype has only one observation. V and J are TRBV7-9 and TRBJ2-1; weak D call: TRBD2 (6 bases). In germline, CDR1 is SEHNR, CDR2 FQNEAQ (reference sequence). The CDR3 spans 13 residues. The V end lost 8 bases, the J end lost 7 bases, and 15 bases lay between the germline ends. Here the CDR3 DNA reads TGTGCCAGCGGCATAACTAGCTTGAATGAGCAGTTCTTC. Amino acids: CASGITSLNEQFF.

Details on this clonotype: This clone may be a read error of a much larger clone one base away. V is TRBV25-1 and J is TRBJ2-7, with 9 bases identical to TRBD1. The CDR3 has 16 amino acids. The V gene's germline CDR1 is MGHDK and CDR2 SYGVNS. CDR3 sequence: CAGSPRTGVVSYEQYF. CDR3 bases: TGTGCCGGCAGCCCCAGGACAGGGGTCGTCTCCTACGAGCAGTACTTC.

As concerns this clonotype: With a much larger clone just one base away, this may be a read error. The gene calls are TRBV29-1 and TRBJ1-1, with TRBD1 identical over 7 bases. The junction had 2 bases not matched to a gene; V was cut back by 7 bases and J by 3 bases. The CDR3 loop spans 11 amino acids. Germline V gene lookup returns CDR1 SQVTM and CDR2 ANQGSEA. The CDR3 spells CSGQGDTEAFF. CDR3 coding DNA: TGCAGCGGGCAGGGGGACACTGAAGCTTTCTTT.

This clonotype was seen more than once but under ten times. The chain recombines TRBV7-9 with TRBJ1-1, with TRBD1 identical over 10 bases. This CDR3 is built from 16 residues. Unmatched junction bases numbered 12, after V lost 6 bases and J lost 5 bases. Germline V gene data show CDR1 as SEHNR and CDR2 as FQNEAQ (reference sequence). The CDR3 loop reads CASSPAGTGVGTEAFF. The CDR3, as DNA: TGTGCCAGCAGTCCGGCCGGGACAGGGGTAGGGACTGAAGCTTTCTTT.

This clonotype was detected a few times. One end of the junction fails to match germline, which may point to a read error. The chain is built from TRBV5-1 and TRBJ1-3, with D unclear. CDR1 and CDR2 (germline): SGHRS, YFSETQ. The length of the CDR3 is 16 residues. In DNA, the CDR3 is TGTGCCAGCAGCCAAGGTCTACCTCTCTCTGGAAACACCATATATTTT. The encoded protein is CASSQGLPLSGNTIYF.

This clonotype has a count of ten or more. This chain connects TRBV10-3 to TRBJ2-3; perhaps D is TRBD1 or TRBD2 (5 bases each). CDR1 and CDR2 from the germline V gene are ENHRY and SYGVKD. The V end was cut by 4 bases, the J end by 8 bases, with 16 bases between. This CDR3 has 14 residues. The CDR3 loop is CAISGGPLQVTQYF. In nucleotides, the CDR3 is TGTGCCATCAGTGGGGGACCACTTCAAGTTACGCAGTATTTT.

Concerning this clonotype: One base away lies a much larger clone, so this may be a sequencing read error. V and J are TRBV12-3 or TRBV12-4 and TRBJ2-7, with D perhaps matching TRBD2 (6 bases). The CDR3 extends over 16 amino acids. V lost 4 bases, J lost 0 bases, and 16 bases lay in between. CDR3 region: CASSYIRLGASYEQYF. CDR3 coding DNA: TGTGCCAGCAGTTACATAAGACTAGGAGCCTCCTACGAGCAGTACTTC.